These T cell receptor beta chains were read from a single sample in a study of T-cell reconstitution after alpha-beta-depleted transplantation in children. TCRdb itself ran the PCR reads through MiXCR, one entry per CDR3 protein. The profile covers a few hundred thousand distinct CDR3 sequences, with about a tenth appearing a single time and roughly 5% taken by the ten largest. Here the sequenced sample was PBMCs from the stem cell graft donor, taken from the stem cell graft. The receptors come from a human donor who donated a stem cell graft to a child with acute myeloid leukemia. Each CDR3 is given with its conserved first and last residue. Each record gives: clone size, V gene, D gene, J gene, CDR3 DNA, CDR3 protein. The D gene is left open where the match is weak. Where a row states a size, it is once, few, many or the class of an expanded clone; other rows omit it.

NA,TRBV6-5,TRBD1,TRBJ1-2,TGTGCCAGCAGTTACCGGGACAGGGGGACCTATGGCTACACCTTC,CASSYRDRGTYGYTF
few,TRBV2,TRBD2,TRBJ2-3,TGTACCTTCTGTTTCGGGGGGGCCGGAGATACGCAGTATTTT,CTFCFGGAGDTQYF
many,TRBV20-1,NA,TRBJ1-1,TGCAGTGCTAGTCGCAGGGGTGGTAAGAACACTGAAGCTTTCTTT,CSASRRGGKNTEAFF
NA,TRBV6-5,NA,TRBJ2-5,TGTGCCAGCAGTTACTCGAAGGAGGGTAGGGAGACCCAGTACTTC,CASSYSKEGRETQYF
many,TRBV7-8,TRBD2,TRBJ2-1,TGTGCCAGCAGCTCGTGGACTAGCGGAGACAATGAGCAGTTCTTC,CASSSWTSGDNEQFF
many,TRBV29-1,TRBD2,TRBJ2-7,TGCAGCGTCCAAGGGACTAGCGGAACCTACGAGCAGTACTTC,CSVQGTSGTYEQYF
NA,TRBV21-1,NA,TRBJ2-2,TGTGCCAGCAGAAAGACCGGGAACACCGGGGAGCTGTTTTTT,CASRKTGNTGELFF
NA,TRBV20-1,NA,TRBJ2-6,TGCAGTGCTAGAGCTTTAGGGGCCGGGGCCAACGGCCTGACTTTC,CSARALGAGANGLTF
few,TRBV7-2,NA,TRBJ2-5,TGTGCCAGCAGCTTAGGGGTCGTGGAGACCCAGTACTTC,CASSLGVVETQYF
few,TRBV20-1,NA,TRBJ2-5,TGCAGTGCTAGAGTCTTCCGGGATTCGAGGGAGACCCAGTACTTC,CSARVFRDSRETQYF
many,TRBV20-1,NA,TRBJ1-4,TGCAGTGCCGGCGCAGGGGTTAATGAAAAACTGTTTTTT,CSAGAGVNEKLFF
many,TRBV20-1,NA,TRBJ2-5,TGCAGTGCTGGCCAAGAGACCCAGTACTTC,CSAGQETQYF
few,TRBV20-1,NA,TRBJ1-1,TGCAGTGCTAGGGGGGAATTTAACACTGAAGCTTTCTTT,CSARGEFNTEAFF
NA,TRBV12-3/TRBV12-4,TRBD1,TRBJ1-5,TGTGCCAGCAGAACCGGGACAGCGAATCAGCCCCAGCATTTT,CASRTGTANQPQHF
few,TRBV5-1,NA,TRBJ1-2,TGCGCCAGCTCCCACCAGGAGAACTATGGCTACACCTTC,CASSHQENYGYTF
few,TRBV6-2/TRBV6-3,TRBD2,TRBJ2-1,TGTGCCAGCAGTTACTCGAAGCGGGGCCCCTACAATGAGCAGTTCTTC,CASSYSKRGPYNEQFF
few,TRBV9,TRBD2,TRBJ2-3,TGTGCCAGCAGCGTGGGGGGACTAGTGGGTAAAGATACGCAGTATTTT,CASSVGGLVGKDTQYF
few,TRBV20-1,NA,TRBJ2-1,TGCAGTGCTAGCAACTACCAGATGTGGAATGAGCAGTTCTTC,CSASNYQMWNEQFF
few,TRBV25-1,NA,TRBJ2-5,TGTGCCAGCAGTTCCAAGGCCAGCGGAGGGTACCAAGAGACCCAGTACTTC,CASSSKASGGYQETQYF
few,TRBV7-8,NA,TRBJ2-5,TGTGCCAGCAGCTTAGCAACAGCCCAAGAGACCCAGTACTTC,CASSLATAQETQYF
NA,TRBV7-8,TRBD1,TRBJ2-5,TGTGCCAGCAGCTTAGCCCCTCGAGGACAGGGTGCGGAGACCCAGTACTTC,CASSLAPRGQGAETQYF
NA,TRBV9,TRBD2,TRBJ2-7,TGTGCCAGCAGCCTGGGACTAGCGGACCGAGAGTTGCAGTACTTC,CASSLGLADRELQYF
many,TRBV7-2,TRBD1,TRBJ1-6,TGTGCCAGCAGCTTGGACAGGGACATAATGTTCCCCCTCCACTTT,CASSLDRDIMFPLHF
NA,TRBV9,NA,TRBJ1-4,TGTGCCAGCAGCGTAAGGCTAGGGGTCGAAGAAAAACTGTTTTTT,CASSVRLGVEEKLFF
few,TRBV30,TRBD2,TRBJ2-2,TGTGCCTGGAGTGTTAGGACTAGCGGGAGGACCGGGGAGCTGTTTTTT,CAWSVRTSGRTGELFF